A selection of T cell receptor beta chains follows, all from one sample in a study of T cell responses to AZD1222 COVID-19 vaccine. Sequencing was performed with immunoSEQ multiplex PCR; in TCRdb, only in-frame clones are kept and a portion is missing. The sample lists roughly 120,000 clones, roughly nine tenths occurring once. This sample comprised peripheral blood, obtained on day 0 of AZD1222 vaccination. The receptors derive from an adult in good health. Each CDR3 is given with its conserved first and last residue. D genes are given only for firm matches. Only part of the rows carry a size: once, few, many, or a class if the clone is expanded.

j_call clone_size d_call v_call cdr3_aa cdr3_nt
TRBJ1-2 NA TRBD1 TRBV7-2 CASSLTTGTGSHGYTF TGTGCCAGCAGCCTAACAACTGGGACAGGGTCCCATGGCTACACCTTC
TRBJ2-1 NA NA TRBV27 CASSRDGNEQFF TGTGCCAGCAGTAGAGATGGCAATGAGCAGTTCTTC
TRBJ1-2 NA NA TRBV30 CAWTPGGSGYTF TGTGCCTGGACCCCGGGGGGGAGTGGCTACACCTTC
TRBJ2-1 NA NA TRBV19 CASSPTGLTFGSYNEQFF TGTGCCAGTAGTCCCACGGGCCTCACGTTTGGCTCCTACAATGAGCAGTTCTTC
TRBJ2-5 NA TRBD2 TRBV7-2 CASSLSRKLIAGGGETQYF TGTGCCAGCAGCTTAAGCAGAAAGTTAATAGCGGGAGGTGGTGAGACCCAGTACTTC
TRBJ1-4 NA TRBD1 TRBV7-9 CASSRLGTGFTTNEKLFF TGTGCCAGCAGCCGGCTGGGGACAGGGTTTACAACTAATGAAAAACTGTTTTTT
TRBJ1-1 NA NA TRBV19 CASSIWGGTEAFF TGTGCCAGTAGTATATGGGGTGGGACTGAAGCTTTCTTT
TRBJ2-7 NA NA TRBV25-1 CASSEWSGADEQYF TGTGCCAGCAGTGAATGGTCAGGGGCGGACGAGCAGTACTTC
TRBJ1-1 NA NA TRBV6-5 CASGFGAGRNTEAFF TGTGCCAGCGGGTTCGGAGCGGGGAGGAACACTGAAGCTTTCTTT
TRBJ1-1 NA NA TRBV30 CACQGFTEAFF TGTGCCTGCCAGGGTTTCACTGAAGCTTTCTTT
TRBJ2-7 once NA TRBV25-1 CASSVGQTYEQYF TGTGCCAGCAGTGTTGGACAAACCTACGAGCAGTACTTC
TRBJ1-1 NA TRBD1 TRBV7-2 CASSLWGRGGGTEAFF TGTGCCAGCAGCTTGTGGGGCAGGGGGGGTGGCACTGAAGCTTTCTTT
TRBJ1-4 NA NA TRBV9 CASSSHGQGTEKLFF TGTGCCAGCAGCTCGCATGGGCAGGGGACCGAAAAACTGTTTTTT
TRBJ1-1 NA NA TRBV2 CASSEVGLNTEAFF TGTGCCAGCAGTGAAGTCGGCTTGAACACTGAAGCTTTCTTT
TRBJ2-2 NA NA TRBV4-2 CASSQEPRTNTGELFF TGTGCCAGCAGCCAAGAGCCTAGAACGAACACCGGGGAGCTGTTTTTT
TRBJ1-2 NA TRBD1 TRBV19 CASSIQGAQGGYTF TGTGCCAGTAGTATACAGGGGGCGCAAGGTGGCTACACCTTC
TRBJ2-1 few TRBD2 TRBV7-9 CASSLSLAGSYNEQFF TGTGCCAGCAGCTTAAGTCTAGCGGGCTCCTACAATGAGCAGTTCTTC
TRBJ1-1 NA NA TRBV12-5 CASGLVMGDTPEAFF TGTGCTAGTGGTTTGGTAATGGGGGATACACCTGAAGCTTTCTTT
TRBJ1-2 NA NA TRBV9 CASSVKAGSGYTF TGTGCCAGCAGCGTAAAGGCAGGGTCTGGCTACACCTTC
TRBJ2-1 NA NA TRBV7-9 CASSVLLEQFF TGTGCCAGCAGCGTTCTGCTTGAGCAGTTCTTC
TRBJ2-1 NA NA TRBV6-5 CASTPGDEQFF TGTGCCAGCACCCCAGGGGATGAGCAGTTCTTC
TRBJ2-7 NA TRBD2 TRBV19 CASSWGITDLAGGSYEQYF TGTGCCAGTAGTTGGGGGATAACAGATCTAGCGGGAGGCTCCTACGAGCAGTACTTC
TRBJ2-1 once TRBD2 TRBV6-5 CASSPTSGRPHEQFF TGTGCCAGCAGTCCGACTAGCGGGAGGCCCCATGAGCAGTTCTTC
TRBJ2-7 NA NA TRBV14 CASSQEPGGSYEQYF TGTGCCAGCAGCCAAGAACCAGGGGGGTCCTACGAGCAGTACTTC
TRBJ1-1 NA NA TRBV19 CASSIVASLNTEAFF TGTGCCAGTAGTATAGTTGCGAGCTTGAACACTGAAGCTTTCTTT
TRBJ2-7 NA NA TRBV10-3 CAISVFLGYYEQYF TGTGCCATCAGTGTATTTTTGGGATACTACGAGCAGTACTTC
TRBJ2-1 NA NA TRBV5-6 CASSSGGWNEQFF TGTGCCAGCAGTTCCGGGGGATGGAATGAGCAGTTCTTC
TRBJ1-4 once NA TRBV19 CASRPEANEKLFF TGTGCCAGTAGACCGGAGGCTAATGAAAAACTGTTTTTT
TRBJ2-1 few NA TRBV15 CATSRGPGEGEDEQFF TGTGCCACCAGCAGGGGTCCGGGAGAGGGAGAGGATGAGCAGTTCTTC
TRBJ1-1 NA TRBD1 TRBV5-1 CASSLADRGHTEAFF TGCGCCAGCAGCTTGGCCGACAGGGGGCACACTGAAGCTTTCTTT
TRBJ1-2 NA TRBD1 TRBV19 CASSINGGQGQLNYGYTF TGTGCCAGTAGTATCAACGGGGGACAGGGACAGCTAAACTATGGCTACACCTTC
TRBJ1-1 NA NA TRBV6-5 CASTPGQNTEAFF TGTGCCAGCACCCCCGGGCAGAACACTGAAGCTTTCTTT
TRBJ1-1 NA NA TRBV4-1 CASSHSTPITEAFF TGCGCCAGCAGCCACTCGACCCCGATTACTGAAGCTTTCTTT
TRBJ2-2 NA TRBD2 TRBV4-3 CASSQEPSGSTGELFF TGCGCCAGCAGCCAAGAACCTAGCGGGAGCACCGGGGAGCTGTTTTTT
TRBJ1-5 NA NA TRBV21-1 CASMDRGEPQHF TGTGCCAGCATGGACAGAGGGGAGCCCCAGCATTTT
TRBJ1-1 once NA TRBV18 CASSGQANTEAFF TGTGCCAGCTCGGGGCAGGCGAACACTGAAGCTTTCTTT
TRBJ2-7 NA NA TRBV19 CASSIRGEADEQYF TGTGCCAGTAGTATTCGAGGAGAGGCAGACGAGCAGTACTTC